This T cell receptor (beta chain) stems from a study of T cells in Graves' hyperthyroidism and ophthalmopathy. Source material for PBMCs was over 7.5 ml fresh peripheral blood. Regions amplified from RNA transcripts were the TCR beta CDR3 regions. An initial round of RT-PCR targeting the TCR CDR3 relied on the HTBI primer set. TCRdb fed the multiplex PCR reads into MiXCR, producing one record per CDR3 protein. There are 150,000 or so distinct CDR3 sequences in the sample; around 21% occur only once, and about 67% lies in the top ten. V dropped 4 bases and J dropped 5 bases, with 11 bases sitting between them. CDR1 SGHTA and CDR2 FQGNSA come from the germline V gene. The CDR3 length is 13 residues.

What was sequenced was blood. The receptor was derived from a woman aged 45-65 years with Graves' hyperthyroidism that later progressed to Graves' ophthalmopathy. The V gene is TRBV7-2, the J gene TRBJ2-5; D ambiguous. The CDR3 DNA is TGTGCCAGCAGCTACTTAATCCTGGAGACCCAGTACTTC. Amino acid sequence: CASSYLILETQYF.